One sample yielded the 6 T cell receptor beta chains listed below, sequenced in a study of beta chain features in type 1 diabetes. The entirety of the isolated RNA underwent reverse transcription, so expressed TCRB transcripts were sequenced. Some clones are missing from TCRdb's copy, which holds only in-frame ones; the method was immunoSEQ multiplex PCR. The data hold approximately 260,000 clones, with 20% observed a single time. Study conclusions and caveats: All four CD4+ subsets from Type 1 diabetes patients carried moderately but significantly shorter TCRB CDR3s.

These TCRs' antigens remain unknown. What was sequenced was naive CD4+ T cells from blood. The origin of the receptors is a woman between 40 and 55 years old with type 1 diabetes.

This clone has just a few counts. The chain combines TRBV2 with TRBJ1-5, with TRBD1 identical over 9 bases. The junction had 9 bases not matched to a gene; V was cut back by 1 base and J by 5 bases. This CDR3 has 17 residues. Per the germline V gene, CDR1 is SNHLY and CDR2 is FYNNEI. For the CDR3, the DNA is TGTGCCAGCAGTGAAGGGGGGGGACAGGGAGCATATCAGCCCCAGCATTTT. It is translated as CASSEGGGQGAYQPQHF.

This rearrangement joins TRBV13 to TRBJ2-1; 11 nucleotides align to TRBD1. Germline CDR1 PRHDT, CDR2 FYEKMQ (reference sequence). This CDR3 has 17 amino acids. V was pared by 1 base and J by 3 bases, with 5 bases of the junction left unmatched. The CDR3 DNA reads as TGTGCCAGCAGCTTAGCGGCCGGGACAGGGGGCTACAATGAGCAGTTCTTC. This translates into CASSLAAGTGGYNEQFF.

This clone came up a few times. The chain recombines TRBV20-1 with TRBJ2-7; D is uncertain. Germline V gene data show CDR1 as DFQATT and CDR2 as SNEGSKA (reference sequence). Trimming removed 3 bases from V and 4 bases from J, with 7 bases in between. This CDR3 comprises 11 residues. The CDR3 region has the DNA TGCAGTGCTAGTCTCGTTTACGAGCAGTACTTC. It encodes CSASLVYEQYF.

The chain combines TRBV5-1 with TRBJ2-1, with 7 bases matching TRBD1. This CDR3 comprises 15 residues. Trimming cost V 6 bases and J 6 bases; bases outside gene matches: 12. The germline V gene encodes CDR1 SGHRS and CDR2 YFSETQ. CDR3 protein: CASTLLGGAANEQFF. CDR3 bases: TGCGCCAGCACCTTACTAGGGGGCGCGGCCAATGAGCAGTTCTTC.

The CDR3, as DNA: TGTGCCATCTGGGGTGGGCAGGGGGCCAAGAACACTGAAGCTTTCTTT. This gives the protein CAIWGGQGAKNTEAFF. This sequence joins TRBV10-3 and TRBJ1-1; 8 nucleotides agree with TRBD1. The CDR3 has 16 residues. Germline CDR1 reads ENHRY; CDR2 reads SYGVKD. V shed 8 bases, J shed 1 base, and the junction held 12 bases outside the gene matches.

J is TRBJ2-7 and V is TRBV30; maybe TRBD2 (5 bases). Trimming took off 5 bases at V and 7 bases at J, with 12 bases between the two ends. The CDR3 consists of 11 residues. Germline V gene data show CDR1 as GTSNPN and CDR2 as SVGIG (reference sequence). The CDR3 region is CAWSGTGEQYF. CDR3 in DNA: TGTGCCTGGTCAGGCACGGGGGAGCAGTACTTC.